Included here is one TCR beta chain sequence, with context. What it binds is not known. Template material for amplifying TCR beta CDR3 regions consisted of RNA transcripts. The HTBI primer set was used in a first-round RT-PCR of the TCR CDR3. TCRdb reprocessed the multiplex PCR reads via MiXCR and lists one record per CDR3 protein. The sample consists of approximately 430,000 distinct CDR3 sequences, about a sixth of them appearing once. The data belong to a study of T cells in Graves' hyperthyroidism and ophthalmopathy. The study's findings and limits: A 13 V-J signature model discriminated ophthalmopathy versus stable hyperthyroidism. In validation, the model predicted ophthalmopathy. These predictions came a median about 6.5 months before onset.

V was trimmed by 7 bases and J by 3 bases, leaving 10 bases between them. The CDR3 is 11 amino acids. Germline V gives CDR1 SQVTM, CDR2 ANQGSEA. It was considered stable Graves' hyperthyroidism when ophthalmopathy did not progress within 18 months. With a duration under 2 months, the hyperthyroidism was newly diagnosed in patients aged 18 to 65. The gene calls are TRBV29-1 and TRBJ2-7; no reliable D call. The TCR was taken from a woman aged 18-29 years with Graves' hyperthyroidism. The source material was blood. CDR3 in amino acids: CSATGVYEQYF. CDR3 in DNA: TGCAGCGCGACTGGGGTCTACGAGCAGTACTTC.